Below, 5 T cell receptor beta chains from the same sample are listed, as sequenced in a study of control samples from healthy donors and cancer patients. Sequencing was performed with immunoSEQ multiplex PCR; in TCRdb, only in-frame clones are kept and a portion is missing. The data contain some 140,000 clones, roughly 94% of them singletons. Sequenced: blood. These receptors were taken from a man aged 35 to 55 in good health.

For the CDR3, the DNA is TGTGCCACCACAGGGGCGGCAGAGACCCAGTACTTC. This translates into CATTGAAETQYF. The chain links TRBV21-1 to TRBJ2-5; the D segment call TRBD1 is taken from the table without a DNA check. TRBV21-1 is classified as a pseudogene. This CDR3 comprises 12 residues.

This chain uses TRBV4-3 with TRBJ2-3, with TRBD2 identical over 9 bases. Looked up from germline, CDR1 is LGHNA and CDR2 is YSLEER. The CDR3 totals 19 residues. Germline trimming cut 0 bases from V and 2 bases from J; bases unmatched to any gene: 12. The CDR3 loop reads CASSQDFGGLAGPTDTQYF. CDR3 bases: TGCGCCAGCAGCCAAGACTTCGGTGGGCTAGCGGGGCCCACAGATACGCAGTATTTT.

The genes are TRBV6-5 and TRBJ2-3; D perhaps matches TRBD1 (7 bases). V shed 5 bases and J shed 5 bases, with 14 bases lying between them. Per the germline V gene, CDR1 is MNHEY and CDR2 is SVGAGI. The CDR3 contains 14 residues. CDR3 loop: CASSSNRGGDTQYF. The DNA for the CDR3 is TGTGCCAGCAGTAGCAACAGGGGAGGAGATACGCAGTATTTT.

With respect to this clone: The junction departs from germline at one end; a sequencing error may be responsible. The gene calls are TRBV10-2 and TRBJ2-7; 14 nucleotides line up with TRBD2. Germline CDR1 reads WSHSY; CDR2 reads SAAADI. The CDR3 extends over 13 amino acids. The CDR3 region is CASTPGTSGSQNF. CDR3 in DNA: TGCGCCAGCACCCCTGGGACTAGCGGGAGTCAAAACTTC.

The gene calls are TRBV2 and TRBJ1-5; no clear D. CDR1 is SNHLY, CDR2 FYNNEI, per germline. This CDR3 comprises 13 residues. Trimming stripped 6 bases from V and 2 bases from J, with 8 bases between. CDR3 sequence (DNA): TGTGCCAGCAGGGCCGAGCGCAATCAGCCCCAGCATTTT. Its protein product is CASRAERNQPQHF.